A selection of T cell receptor beta chains follows, all from one sample in a study of T cells after yellow fever vaccination. Each CDR3 protein is one row after TCRdb ran MiXCR on the 5' RACE reads. The sample contains a few hundred thousand distinct CDR3 sequences, 3% to 4.5% of which appear only once. The sample in question was PBMCs, obtained 5 days after the yellow fever booster vaccination. Receptors were obtained from a young man who received the YFV17D yellow fever vaccine. CDR3s include the opening cysteine and the closing phenylalanine or tryptophan. Each record gives: J gene, V gene, D gene, clone size, CDR3 length, CDR3 DNA, CDR3 protein. The D gene is left open where the match is weak. Size is omitted from some rows. Given values are once, few, many or a class for expanded clones.

>TRBJ2-5|TRBV6-1|.|few|15
TGTGCCAGCAGTGAAGTCCAGGGGGGCCAAGAGACCCAGTACTTC
CASSEVQGGQETQYF
>TRBJ2-5|TRBV3-1|TRBD1|.|15
TGTGCCAGCAGCCAAGATCCCAGGGGGCGAGAGACCCAGTACTTC
CASSQDPRGRETQYF
>TRBJ1-1|TRBV5-1|TRBD1|many|16
TGCGCCAGCAGCGAAAGGACAGGGGCCATGAACACTGAAGCTTTCTTT
CASSERTGAMNTEAFF
>TRBJ1-3|TRBV7-8|.|many|16
TGTGCCAGCAGCTTAGACATAGGTCCCTCTGGAAACACCATATATTTT
CASSLDIGPSGNTIYF
>TRBJ2-2|TRBV24-1|.|.|15
TGTGCCACCCGGGAAGCTGGCGCCGGAACCGGGGAGCTGTTTTTT
CATREAGAGTGELFF
>TRBJ1-3|TRBV20-1|.|.|19
TGCAGTGCTAGATCAGCCGGGACTGCTAGAGATCTAGCGGGAAACACCATATATTTT
CSARSAGTARDLAGNTIYF
>TRBJ2-7|TRBV24-1|.|many|13
TGTGCCACCAGTGATCCTGTCTCCTTTGAGCAGTACTTC
CATSDPVSFEQYF
>TRBJ2-1|TRBV5-1|.|few|12
TGCGCCAGCAGCTTCTCTCCGGGTGAGCAGTTCTTC
CASSFSPGEQFF
>TRBJ2-4|TRBV7-9|.|many|13
TGTGCCAGCAGCCCTCCGCGGGCCAACATTCAGTACTTC
CASSPPRANIQYF
>TRBJ1-6|TRBV6-2/TRBV6-3|.|many|14
TGTGCCAGCAGTTACTCGAATTGGGTATCACCCCTCCACTTT
CASSYSNWVSPLHF
>TRBJ2-4|TRBV5-6|TRBD2|few|16
TGTGCCAGCAGCCAAAGACAGACTAGCTCCAAAAACATTCAGTACTTC
CASSQRQTSSKNIQYF
>TRBJ2-4|TRBV9|.|.|17
TGTGCCAGCAGCCAGGGTCTACAGGGACTAGCCAAAAACATTCAGTACTTC
CASSQGLQGLAKNIQYF
>TRBJ2-1|TRBV5-1|.|.|15
TGCGCCAGCAGCTTGGATACCGGGGGCGGCAATGAGCAGTTCTTC
CASSLDTGGGNEQFF
>TRBJ1-1|TRBV7-3|.|many|15
TGTGCCAGCAGCCCGGGTGGGGGAGGGGACACTGAAGCTTTCTTT
CASSPGGGGDTEAFF
>TRBJ2-5|TRBV12-3/TRBV12-4|.|few|14
TGTGCCAGCAGGGTTGCTTCAGGGGAAAGTGCCCAGTACTTC
CASRVASGESAQYF
>TRBJ2-1|TRBV20-1|.|few|18
TGCAGTGCTAGGAGACTAGATGGGGCTTTCGGTCTTGGCAATGAGCAGTTCTTC
CSARRLDGAFGLGNEQFF
>TRBJ1-3|TRBV7-2|.|few|16
TGTGCCAGCAGCTTAGGGGACCCCGGCTCTGGAAACACCATATATTTT
CASSLGDPGSGNTIYF
>TRBJ2-3|TRBV20-1|.|many|13
TGCAGTGCTAGTTCCGGGGTTGCAGATACGCAGTATTTT
CSASSGVADTQYF
>TRBJ2-1|TRBV7-3|.|few|15
TGTGCCAGCAGCCACGGGCCCCACATGTCCAATGAGCAGTTCTTC
CASSHGPHMSNEQFF
>TRBJ2-6|TRBV15|.|many|16
TGTGCCACCACAGTCTCCCGGGCGCCTGGGGCCAACGTCCTGACTTTC
CATTVSRAPGANVLTF
>TRBJ1-4|TRBV5-5|.|few|13
TGTGCCAGCAGCATGCTGACTAATGAAAAACTGTTTTTT
CASSMLTNEKLFF
>TRBJ2-5|TRBV6-5|.|few|15
TGTGCCAGCAGTTACGATCTTAGCGTCCAAGAGACCCAGTACTTC
CASSYDLSVQETQYF
>TRBJ2-3|TRBV5-4|TRBD1|.|16
TGTGCCAGCAGCGGCGGCGGCGAGGGGGCTAAGGATACGCAGTATTTT
CASSGGGEGAKDTQYF
>TRBJ1-1|TRBV28|.|few|13
TGTGCCAGCAGTTTATATGTGAGGGCTGAAGCTTTCTTT
CASSLYVRAEAFF
>TRBJ1-2|TRBV5-1|.|.|14
TGCGCCAGCAGCTTGGATTCGGGTCGCTATGGCTACACCTTC
CASSLDSGRYGYTF
>TRBJ2-7|TRBV5-4|.|many|15
TGTGCCAGCAGTCCGGGACATGGATCTTCCTACGAGCAGTACTTC
CASSPGHGSSYEQYF
>TRBJ2-1|TRBV5-4|.|many|16
TGTGCCAGCAGCTTGGGGGGGAGCGGAGGGTACAATGAGCAGTTCTTC
CASSLGGSGGYNEQFF
>TRBJ2-1|TRBV5-4|.|few|15
TGTGCCAGCAGCCCCACGGACGCCTCCTACAATGAGCAGTTCTTC
CASSPTDASYNEQFF
>TRBJ2-3|TRBV12-3/TRBV12-4|.|.|13
TGTGCCAGCAGTTTAGCGGGTGGATATACGCAGTATTTT
CASSLAGGYTQYF
>TRBJ2-1|TRBV28|TRBD1|.|14
TGTGCCAGCACCAGAGGGGGCGGTTCCGATGAGCAGTTCTTC
CASTRGGGSDEQFF
>TRBJ1-5|TRBV19|.|.|13
TGTGCCAGTAGTATTGATTGGAATCAGCCCCAGCATTTT
CASSIDWNQPQHF
>TRBJ1-5|TRBV30|.|.|13
TGTGCCTGGAGTAAGGGGCCTAGACAGCCCCAGCATTTT
CAWSKGPRQPQHF
>TRBJ2-1|TRBV7-3|TRBD2|many|17
TGTGCCAGCAGCTTCAGCGGGGGGAAGAGCTCCTACAATGAGCAGTTCTTC
CASSFSGGKSSYNEQFF
>TRBJ2-5|TRBV28|.|few|11
TGTGCCAGCAGCTCGGAATGGGCCCAGTACTTC
CASSSEWAQYF
>TRBJ2-1|TRBV4-3|TRBD1|few|15
TGCGCCAGCAGCCAAGGGGACAGGGTTCTCGATGAGCAGTTCTTC
CASSQGDRVLDEQFF
>TRBJ2-3|TRBV7-2|TRBD2|.|15
TGTGCCAGCAGCTTATCACTAGCGGGGGCGGATACGCAGTATTTT
CASSLSLAGADTQYF
>TRBJ1-2|TRBV19|TRBD1|few|14
TGTGCCAGTAGTCTGGGACAGCTTAACTATGGCTACACCTTC
CASSLGQLNYGYTF
>TRBJ2-1|TRBV14|TRBD2|many|21
TGTGCCAGCAGCCAAGAAGCCCGTCGCGGGGGGTCGGCAAAACACCATAATGAGCAGTTCTTC
CASSQEARRGGSAKHHNEQFF
>TRBJ1-1|TRBV7-2|.|many|14
TGTGCCAGCAGCTTAGCGAGGGGGGGCACTGAAGCTTTCTTT
CASSLARGGTEAFF
>TRBJ2-3|TRBV6-5|.|many|13
TGTGCCAGCAGTTCCCCCGGCGGCATCACGCAGTATTTT
CASSSPGGITQYF
>TRBJ1-1|TRBV5-1|.|many|14
TGCGCCAGCAGCTTGAATGTCCCGAACACTGAAGCTTTCTTT
CASSLNVPNTEAFF
>TRBJ1-4|TRBV11-2|TRBD1|few|14
TGTGCCAGCAGTTCCGGGGAGACAGGGGAAAAACTGTTTTTT
CASSSGETGEKLFF
>TRBJ1-5|TRBV5-6|TRBD1|few|17
TGTGCCAGCAGCCGCGCGACAGGGGGCGAGGGCAATCAGCCCCAGCATTTT
CASSRATGGEGNQPQHF
>TRBJ2-3|TRBV4-2|TRBD2|many|15
TGTGCCAGCAGCCAAGGCGGGAGCAGGGAAGATACGCAGTATTTT
CASSQGGSREDTQYF
>TRBJ2-2|TRBV5-1|.|.|14
TGCGCCAGCAGCCCGGATGGAGCCGTCGGGGAGCTGTTTTTT
CASSPDGAVGELFF
>TRBJ2-3|TRBV5-1|.|.|14
TGCGCCAGCAGCTTGGATCGAACTCTCCTATTGGAGTATTTT
CASSLDRTLLLEYF
>TRBJ2-6|TRBV7-2|.|few|15
TGTGCCAGCAGCTTAGACAAGACTGGGGCCAACGTCCTGACTTTC
CASSLDKTGANVLTF
>TRBJ2-5|TRBV2|.|few|12
TGTGCCACCTCCGAGGGGGAAGAGACCCAGTACTTC
CATSEGEETQYF
>TRBJ1-1|TRBV11-2|.|many|13
TGTGCCAGCAGCTTAGATGTCGGGCGCGGAGCTTTCTTT
CASSLDVGRGAFF
>TRBJ1-1|TRBV12-3/TRBV12-4|TRBD1|.|14
TGTGCCAGCAGTTTAGGAGACAGGGGCACTGAAGCTTTCTTT
CASSLGDRGTEAFF
>TRBJ2-6|TRBV5-6|TRBD1|.|16
TGTGCCAGCAGCCCGGACAGGGGGCATGGGGCCAACGTCCTGACTTTC
CASSPDRGHGANVLTF
>TRBJ2-1|TRBV24-1|.|.|14
TGTGCCACCAGTGACCCTCAACGGGGGTATGAGCAGTTCTTC
CATSDPQRGYEQFF
>TRBJ2-5|TRBV5-1|.|many|13
TGCGCCAGCAGTCAGCAGGGGCCGGAGACCCAGTACTTC
CASSQQGPETQYF
>TRBJ2-7|TRBV13|.|.|13
TGTGCCAGCAGCTTAGGAGGGCAGGCCGTCCAGTACTTC
CASSLGGQAVQYF
>TRBJ1-5|TRBV28|.|many|13
TGTGCCAGCAGTTTAGGGGGCTTTCAGCCCCAGCATTTT
CASSLGGFQPQHF
>TRBJ2-1|TRBV6-5|TRBD2|many|16
TGTGCCAGCAGTCAACACGGGACTAGCGTCTACAATGAGCAGTTCTTC
CASSQHGTSVYNEQFF
>TRBJ1-1|TRBV13|.|.|14
TGTGCCAGCAGCTTCGGGACATTGAACACTGAAGCTTTCTTT
CASSFGTLNTEAFF
>TRBJ1-1|TRBV5-1|.|few|15
TGCGCCAGCAGCTTGGTCGCAGGGCGGAACACTGAAGCTTTCTTT
CASSLVAGRNTEAFF
>TRBJ1-1|TRBV20-1|.|many|14
TGCAGTGCTAGAAGATTAACGGGGGTAGCCGAAGCTTTCTTT
CSARRLTGVAEAFF